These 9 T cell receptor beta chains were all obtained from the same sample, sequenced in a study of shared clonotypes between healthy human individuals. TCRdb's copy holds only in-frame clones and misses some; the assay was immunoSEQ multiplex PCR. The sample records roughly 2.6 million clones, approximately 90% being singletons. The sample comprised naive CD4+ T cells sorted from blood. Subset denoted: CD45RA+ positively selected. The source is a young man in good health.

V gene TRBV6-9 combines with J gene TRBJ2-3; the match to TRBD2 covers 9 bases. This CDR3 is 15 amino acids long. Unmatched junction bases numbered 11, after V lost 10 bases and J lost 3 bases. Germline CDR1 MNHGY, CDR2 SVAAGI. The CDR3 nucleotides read TGTGCCACCCCTCAATGCGGGGGGGGGACAGATACGCAGTATTTT. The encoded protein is CATPQCGGGTDTQYF.

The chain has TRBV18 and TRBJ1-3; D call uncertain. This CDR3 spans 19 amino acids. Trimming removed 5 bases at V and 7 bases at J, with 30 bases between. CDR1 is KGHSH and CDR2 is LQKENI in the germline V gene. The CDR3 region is CASSSTYNLFESRRNTIYF. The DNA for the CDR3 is TGTGCCAGCTCATCCACGTATAATTTATTCGAGTCCAGGAGGAACACCATATATTTT.

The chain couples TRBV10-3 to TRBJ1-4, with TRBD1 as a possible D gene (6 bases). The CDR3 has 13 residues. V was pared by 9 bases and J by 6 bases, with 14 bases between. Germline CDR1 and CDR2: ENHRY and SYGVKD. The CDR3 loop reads CAIKQGEDEKLFF. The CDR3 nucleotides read TGTGCCATAAAACAGGGTGAGGATGAAAAACTGTTTTTT.

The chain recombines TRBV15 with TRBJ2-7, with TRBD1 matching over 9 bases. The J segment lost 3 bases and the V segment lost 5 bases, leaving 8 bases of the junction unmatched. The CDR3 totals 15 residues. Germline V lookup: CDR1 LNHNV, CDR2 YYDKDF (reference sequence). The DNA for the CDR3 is TGTGCCACCAGCTATAACAGGGGGCCTAGCTACGAGCAGTACTTC. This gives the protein CATSYNRGPSYEQYF. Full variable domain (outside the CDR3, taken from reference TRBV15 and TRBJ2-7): DAMVIQNPRYQVTQFGKPVTLSCSQTLNHNVMYWYQQKSSQAPKLLFHYYDKDFNNEADTPDNFQSRRPNTSFCFLDIRSPGLGDTAMYLCATSYNRGPSYEQYFGPGTRLTVT.

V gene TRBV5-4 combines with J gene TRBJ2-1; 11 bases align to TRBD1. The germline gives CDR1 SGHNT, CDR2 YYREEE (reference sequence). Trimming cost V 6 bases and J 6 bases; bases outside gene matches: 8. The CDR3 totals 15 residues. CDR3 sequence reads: CASKEEGTGGNEQFF. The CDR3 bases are TGTGCCAGCAAGGAGGAGGGGACAGGGGGCAATGAGCAGTTCTTC.

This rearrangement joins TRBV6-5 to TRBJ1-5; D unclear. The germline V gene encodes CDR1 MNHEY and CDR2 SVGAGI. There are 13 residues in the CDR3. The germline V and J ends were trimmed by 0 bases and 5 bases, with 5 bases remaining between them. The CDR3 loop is CASSYSRHQPQHF. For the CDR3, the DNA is TGTGCCAGCAGTTACTCGAGGCATCAGCCCCAGCATTTT.

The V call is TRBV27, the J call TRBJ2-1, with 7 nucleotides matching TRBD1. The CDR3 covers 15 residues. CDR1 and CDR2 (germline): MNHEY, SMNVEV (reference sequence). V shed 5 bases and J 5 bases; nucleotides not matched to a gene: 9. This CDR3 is CASSPSTGNHNEQFF. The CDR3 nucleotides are TGTGCCAGCAGTCCGTCGACAGGGAACCACAATGAGCAGTTCTTC.

CDR3 nucleotides: TGTGCCACCCCGGGCAAACTAGCGGGGTACACAGATACGCAGTATTTT. It yields the protein CATPGKLAGYTDTQYF. The gene calls are TRBV2 and TRBJ2-3, with 10 bases aligning to TRBD2. Germline values: CDR1 SNHLY, CDR2 FYNNEI. The CDR3 contains 16 residues. V was clipped by 10 bases and J by 2 bases; unmatched bases: 12.

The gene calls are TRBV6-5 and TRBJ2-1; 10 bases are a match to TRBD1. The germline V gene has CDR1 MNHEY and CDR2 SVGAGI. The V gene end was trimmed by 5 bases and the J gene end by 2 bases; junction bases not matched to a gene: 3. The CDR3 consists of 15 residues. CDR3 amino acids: CASSQGQGAYNEQFF. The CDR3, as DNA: TGTGCCAGCAGTCAAGGACAGGGGGCCTACAATGAGCAGTTCTTC.